This TCR beta chain appears in the sequencing data of a study of beta chain features in type 1 diabetes (dated by TCRdb to the late 2010s). Background for the entire study: Patients and healthy donors did not differ in mean age, gender distribution, total cell number or subset yield. A total of some 100,000,000 sorted cells were examined across all samples, and a strong correlation was observed between cell number per subset and RNA yield. Regulatory and stem cell-like memory subsets were isolated from only 8 patients and about eight healthy donors, whereas naive and central memory subsets came from all 28 donors. In the study, recently diagnosed type 1 diabetes patients and matched healthy donors were compared on the TCRB repertoires of their sorted circulating CD4+ T cell subsets. The full study reports these points: Because cDNA was sequenced instead of genomic DNA, highly expressing activated cells could be over-represented, though the groups showed no difference in activation or CD3 levels. A moderate but significant shortening of TCRB CDR3 length was observed in type 1 diabetes patients in all four CD4+ subsets. PCR might favor shorter templates, but patient and control samples were amplified and corrected together, so any skew would affect both groups equally. Naive, central memory and regulatory TCRB repertoires appeared more similar among patients than among healthy donors. Only small numbers of individuals were included in the HLA sub-analyses, which left unresolved whether HLA type had any influence on TCRB rearrangement. At VDJ recombination sites, patients with type 1 diabetes made fewer insertions and deleted more nucleotides, a pattern implying thymic rearrangement abnormalities.

Each donor gave one peripheral blood draw, around 0.12 L on average, collected into heparinised tubes. Using a panel that included CD45RO, CCR7, CD25, CD127, CD95 and CD27, naive, central memory, regulatory and stem cell-like memory CD4+ T cells were sorted on a BD FACSAria II. Purity was above 95% for every sorted population. Right away, PBMCs were isolated by Lymphoprep density gradient centrifugation and were stained directly, with no culture step. To minimize batch effects, samples were stained and sorted in pairs, one healthy donor with one patient per experiment. This clone was detected only a few times. It has no known antigen specificity. It has no much larger one-base neighbor in the sample; base qualities were not kept. Taken from the germline V gene, the CDR1 and CDR2 loops are SGHTA and FQGNSA. The trim is 5 bases for V and 2 bases for J, with a gap of 19 bases between the germline ends. The CDR3 covers 17 residues, taking in both the cysteine and the phenylalanine. Kept here is only the CDR3 DNA, which spans 51 bases and is read in frame from base 1.

All of the isolated RNA was reverse transcribed with the High Capacity cDNA Reverse Transcription Kit, so expressed TCRB transcripts were sequenced. Deep immunoSEQ sequencing was performed on naive, central memory and regulatory T cell samples, with an average of roughly 3.5 million total reads per sample. Sorted cells were lysed in RLT buffer and RNA was extracted with DNase-treated RNeasy Micro or Mini kits, depending on cell number. To prevent cross-contamination, each cell subset was processed individually, whereas patient and healthy donor samples were processed jointly. The immunoSEQ multiplex PCR was used to amplify TCRB sequences from cDNA, generating 87-bp fragments that spanned the CDR3 region. Amplicons were sequenced on the Illumina HiSeq platform. The paper's processing steps were these. Synthetic template baselines were used to correct PCR bias computationally, reads within Hamming distance 2 were collapsed, and singletons that could not be merged were discarded. Reads were aligned against IMGT to assign V, D and J genes, CDR3 length and insertions or deletions at six rearrangement sites. Within each subset, clonotype counts were normalized to sorted cell number, after which true diversity and Gini coefficients were computed with the tcR R package. Repertoire sharing was quantified using the overlap coefficient calculated on TCRB nucleotide sequences. Out-of-frame TCRB sequences from naive cells were analyzed as a proxy for the pre-selection repertoire. In TCRdb, the immuneACCESS table is reduced to in-frame sequences with V and J assigned. These tables do not hold every clone; where another copy was compared, an unresolved V gene accounts for under half, and the others remain unexplained. V, J and clone size are taken as reported in that table, and D and trimming were inferred from the DNA itself. The sample table records under 800,000 clones; less than 20% of these occur just once. The ten largest account for around 0.095% of the sample.

This chain joins TRBV7-2 to TRBJ1-5; the D gene lacks a confident call. Sequencing was performed on naive CD4+ T cells from blood. Reading the label with the study, this specimen's cell subset or site is: true naive CD4+ T cells. This receptor was obtained from a young man in good health. This receptor carries the CDR3 CASSKVGQTLGNQPQHF. The nucleotides read TGTGCCAGCAGCAAGGTTGGGCAGACCCTTGGCAATCAGCCCCAGCATTTT.